Described below is a single T cell receptor beta chain sequence and its context. Other DNA sequences in the same sample also yield this CDR3. The data were obtained in a study of cytomegalovirus exposure and HLA in healthy donors. Across the study: In terms of ancestry, the Caucasian-associated cluster contained more than 65% of the roughly 360 genotyped donors.

The PCR employed 60 Vbeta primers together with 13 Jbeta primers. The data were produced by immunoSEQ multiplex PCR, yet TCRdb's version contains in-frame clones alone and is incomplete. The table has 150,000 to 200,000 clones, roughly 83% seen once; the top ten hold 1.6%. The CDR3 extends over 17 amino acids. Germline CDR1 is SGHDT and CDR2 is YYEEEE. V shed 5 bases and J shed 7 bases, with 25 bases lying between them. This chain uses TRBV5-6 with TRBJ2-1; D might be TRBD2 (6 bases). The clonotype was recovered from a woman between 45 and 60 years old in good health and CMV-seronegative. Sequences were obtained from PBMCs. CDR3 nucleotide sequence: TGTGCCAGCAGGGGCGTAGGGTCAGGAGGGCCTCTTAATGAGCAGTTCTTC. As protein: CASRGVGSGGPLNEQFF.